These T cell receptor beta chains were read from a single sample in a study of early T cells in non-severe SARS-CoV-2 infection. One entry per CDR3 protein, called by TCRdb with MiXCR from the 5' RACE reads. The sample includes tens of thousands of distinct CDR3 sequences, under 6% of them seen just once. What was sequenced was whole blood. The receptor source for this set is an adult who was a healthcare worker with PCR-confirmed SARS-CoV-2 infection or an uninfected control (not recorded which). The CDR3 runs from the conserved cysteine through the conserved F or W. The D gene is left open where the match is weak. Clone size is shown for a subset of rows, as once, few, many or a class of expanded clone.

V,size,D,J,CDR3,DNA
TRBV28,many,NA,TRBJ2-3,CASSLLLLGAGVSTDTQYF,TGTGCCAGCAGTTTACTCCTCCTGGGGGCGGGGGTTAGCACAGATACGCAGTATTTT
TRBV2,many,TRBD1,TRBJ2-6,CASWAGGEVEGANVLTF,TGTGCCAGCTGGGCAGGGGGCGAAGTAGAAGGGGCCAACGTCCTGACTTTC
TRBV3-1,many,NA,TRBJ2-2,CASSRVAGELFF,TGTGCCAGCAGCCGAGTTGCCGGGGAGCTGTTTTTT
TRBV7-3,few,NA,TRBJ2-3,CASSPTLGDTQYF,TGTGCCAGCAGCCCTACTCTGGGAGATACGCAGTATTTT
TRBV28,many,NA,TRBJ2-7,CASSFPSSYEQYF,TGTGCCAGCAGTTTCCCGTCCTCCTACGAGCAGTACTTC
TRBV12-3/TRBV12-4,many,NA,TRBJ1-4,CASSLSGVEKLFF,TGTGCCAGCAGTTTATCAGGGGTTGAAAAACTGTTTTTT
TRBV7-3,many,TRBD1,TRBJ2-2,CASSLTLDRVPSGTGELFF,TGTGCCAGCAGCTTAACGTTGGACAGGGTCCCGTCGGGGACCGGGGAGCTGTTTTTT
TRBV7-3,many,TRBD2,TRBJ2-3,CASSLQAGGNTDTQYF,TGTGCCAGCAGCTTACAAGCGGGAGGGAACACAGATACGCAGTATTTT
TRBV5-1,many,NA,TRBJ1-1,CASSGGTENTEAFF,TGCGCCAGCAGCGGTGGGACCGAGAACACTGAAGCTTTCTTT
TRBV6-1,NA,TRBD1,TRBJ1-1,CASADRTGERAFF,TGTGCCAGCGCGGACAGAACAGGGGAGAGGGCTTTCTTT
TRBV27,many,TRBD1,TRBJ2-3,CASSLGGTGGRDTQYF,TGTGCCAGCAGTTTAGGGGGGACAGGGGGCAGAGATACGCAGTATTTT
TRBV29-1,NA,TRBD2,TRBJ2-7,CSVVAGGNYEQYF,TGCAGCGTTGTAGCGGGAGGAAACTACGAGCAGTACTTC
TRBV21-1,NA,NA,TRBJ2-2,CASSARAGGGCGELFF,TGTGCCAGCAGCGCCCGGGCGGGAGGTGGATGCGGGGAGCTGTTTTTT
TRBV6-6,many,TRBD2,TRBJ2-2,CASSILAGEFGELFF,TGTGCCAGCAGTATACTAGCGGGAGAATTCGGGGAGCTGTTTTTT
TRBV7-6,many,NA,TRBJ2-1,CASSQGFSGYGDEQFF,TGTGCCAGCAGCCAAGGTTTCAGCGGGTACGGCGATGAGCAGTTCTTC
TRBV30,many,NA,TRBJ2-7,CAWSVWSFTAEQYF,TGTGCCTGGAGTGTATGGTCCTTTACGGCCGAGCAGTACTTC
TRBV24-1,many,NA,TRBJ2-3,CATSDFGENTQYF,TGTGCCACCAGTGATTTTGGAGAGAATACGCAGTATTTT
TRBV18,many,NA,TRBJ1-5,CASAGARQPQHF,TGTGCCAGCGCCGGGGCCAGGCAGCCCCAGCATTTT
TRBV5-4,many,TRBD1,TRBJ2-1,CASSLGGTGGLEQFF,TGTGCCAGCAGCTTGGGCGGGACAGGGGGATTGGAGCAGTTCTTC
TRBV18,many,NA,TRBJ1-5,CASSPERYRAPNQPQHF,TGTGCCAGCTCACCAGAAAGATACCGGGCCCCCAATCAGCCCCAGCATTTT
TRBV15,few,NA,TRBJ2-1,CATSRDTASNEQFF,TGTGCCACCAGCAGAGACACAGCCTCCAATGAGCAGTTCTTC
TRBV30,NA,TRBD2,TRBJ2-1,CAWSQGLAESRYNEQFF,TGTGCCTGGAGCCAGGGACTAGCGGAGAGCCGGTACAATGAGCAGTTCTTC
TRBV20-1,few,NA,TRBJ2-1,CSARTPGIHNEQFF,TGCAGTGCCAGGACGCCGGGCATCCACAATGAGCAGTTCTTC
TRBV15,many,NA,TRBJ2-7,CATSRTPLGEQYF,TGTGCCACCAGCAGAACCCCCTTAGGCGAGCAGTACTTC
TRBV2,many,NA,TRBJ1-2,CASSDHINYGYTF,TGTGCCAGCAGTGATCACATCAACTATGGCTACACCTTC
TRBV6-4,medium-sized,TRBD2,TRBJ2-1,CASSDSSGGANEQFF,TGTGCCAGCAGTGACTCTAGCGGGGGGGCCAATGAGCAGTTCTTC
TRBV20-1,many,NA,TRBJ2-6,CSAPYWIDPATPGANVLTF,TGCAGTGCCCCGTACTGGATAGATCCGGCAACCCCTGGGGCCAACGTCCTGACTTTC
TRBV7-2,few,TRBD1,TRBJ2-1,CASSSRGRMVPEQFF,TGTGCCAGCAGCTCAAGGGGGCGGATGGTACCTGAGCAGTTCTTC
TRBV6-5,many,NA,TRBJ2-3,CASSYLTNTDTQYF,TGTGCCAGCAGTTACTTGACCAACACAGATACGCAGTATTTT
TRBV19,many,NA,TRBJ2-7,CASSRYSYEQYF,TGTGCCAGTAGTCGGTACAGTTACGAGCAGTACTTC
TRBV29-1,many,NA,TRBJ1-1,CTMDGPMNTEAFF,TGCACAATGGACGGGCCCATGAACACTGAAGCTTTCTTT
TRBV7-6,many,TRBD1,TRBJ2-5,CASSLVGQGMAMKETQYF,TGTGCCAGCAGCTTAGTGGGACAGGGGATGGCGATGAAGGAGACCCAGTACTTC
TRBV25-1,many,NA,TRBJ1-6,CASSEQDNSPLHF,TGTGCCAGCAGTGAGCAGGATAATTCACCCCTCCACTTT
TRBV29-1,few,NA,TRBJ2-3,CSDQPDWPGPNTQYF,TGCAGCGACCAACCGGACTGGCCGGGGCCAAATACGCAGTATTTT
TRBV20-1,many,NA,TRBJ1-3,CSAREGAGSNTIYF,TGCAGTGCTAGAGAAGGCGCCGGGTCAAACACCATATATTTT
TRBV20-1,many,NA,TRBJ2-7,CSASGLDYEQYF,TGCAGTGCTAGTGGACTCGACTACGAGCAGTACTTC
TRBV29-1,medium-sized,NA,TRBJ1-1,CSVEYEAFF,TGCAGCGTTGAATATGAAGCTTTCTTT
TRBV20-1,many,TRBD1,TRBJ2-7,CSARRPPGQGKYEQYF,TGCAGTGCTAGACGTCCCCCGGGACAGGGGAAGTACGAGCAGTACTTC
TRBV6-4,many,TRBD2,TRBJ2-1,CASSSSGTNSYNEQFF,TGTGCCAGCAGTTCTAGCGGGACGAACTCCTACAATGAGCAGTTCTTC
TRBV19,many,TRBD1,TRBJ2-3,CASRDRVRDTQYF,TGTGCCAGTAGGGACAGGGTAAGAGATACGCAGTATTTT
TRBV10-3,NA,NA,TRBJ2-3,CAIRGEGEKTQYF,TGTGCCATCAGAGGAGAGGGGGAAAAGACGCAGTATTTT
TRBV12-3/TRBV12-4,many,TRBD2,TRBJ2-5,CASSPDRLAQETQYF,TGTGCCAGCAGTCCCGATCGACTAGCTCAAGAGACCCAGTACTTC
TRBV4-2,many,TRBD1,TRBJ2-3,CASSQARGTTTDTQYF,TGTGCCAGCAGCCAAGCCAGGGGGACGACGACAGATACGCAGTATTTT
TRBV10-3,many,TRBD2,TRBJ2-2,CAISESTSGRRNSAGELFF,TGTGCCATCAGTGAATCGACTAGCGGGAGAAGGAATTCGGCCGGGGAGCTGTTTTTT
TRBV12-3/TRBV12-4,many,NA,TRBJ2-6,CASSGGFSGANVLTF,TGTGCCAGCTCTGGTGGGTTCTCTGGGGCCAACGTCCTGACTTTC
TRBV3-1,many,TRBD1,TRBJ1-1,CASSPGTGKNTEAFF,TGTGCCAGCAGCCCCGGGACAGGGAAGAACACTGAAGCTTTCTTT
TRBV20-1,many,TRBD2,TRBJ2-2,CSPSGLAGGGTGELFF,TGCAGTCCCTCAGGGCTAGCGGGAGGGGGCACCGGGGAGCTGTTTTTT
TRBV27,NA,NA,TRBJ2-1,CASSLGGRFEQFF,TGTGCCAGCAGTTTAGGGGGGCGGTTTGAGCAGTTCTTC
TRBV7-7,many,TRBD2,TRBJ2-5,CASSLGAGRQETQYF,TGTGCTAGCAGCTTAGGAGCGGGGAGACAAGAGACCCAGTACTTC
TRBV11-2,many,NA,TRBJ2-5,CASSFGPARETQYF,TGTGCCAGCAGCTTCGGACCGGCGCGAGAGACCCAGTACTTC
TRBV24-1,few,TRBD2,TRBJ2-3,CATSAKRGTPDTQYF,TGTGCCACCAGTGCGAAGCGGGGTACCCCAGATACGCAGTATTTT
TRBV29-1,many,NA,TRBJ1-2,CSVGPVLNYGYTF,TGCAGCGTTGGCCCAGTGCTTAACTATGGCTACACCTTC
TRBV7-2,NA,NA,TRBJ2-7,CASSLGPYSYEQYF,TGCGCCAGCAGCTTAGGTCCCTACTCATACGAGCAGTACTTC
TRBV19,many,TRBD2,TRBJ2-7,CASSISSGGAYEQYF,TGTGCCAGTAGTATTTCGTCGGGGGGGGCCTACGAGCAGTACTTC
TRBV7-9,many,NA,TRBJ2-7,CASSLKIYEQYF,TGTGCCAGCAGCTTGAAAATTTACGAGCAGTACTTC
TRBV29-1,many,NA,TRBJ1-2,CSVALSGLGGYTF,TGCAGCGTTGCGCTTTCAGGGCTCGGGGGCTACACCTTC
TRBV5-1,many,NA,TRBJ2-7,CASSLGSVSYEQYF,TGCGCCAGCAGCTTGGGGAGCGTTTCCTACGAGCAGTACTTC
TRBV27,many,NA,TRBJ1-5,CASSHRDSNQPQHF,TGTGCCAGCAGCCACCGGGACAGCAATCAGCCCCAGCATTTT
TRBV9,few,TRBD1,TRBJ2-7,CASSRTGYNEQYF,TGTGCCAGCAGCCGGACAGGGTACAACGAGCAGTACTTC
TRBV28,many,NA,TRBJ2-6,CASSPGTHSGANVLTF,TGTGCCAGCAGTCCAGGGACGCACTCTGGGGCCAACGTCCTGACTTTC